Presented here are 25 T cell receptor beta chains from one specimen sequenced in a study of T cells expressing NK-cell markers. TCRdb reworked the 5' RACE reads into one entry per CDR3 protein, no DNA. Here the sample table reports some 190,000 distinct CDR3 sequences. The sequencing input was blood T cells: a sorted CD56 or NKG2C T cell subset, CD4+ or CD8+ T cells, or bulk PBMC T cells (not recorded which). The receptors were sampled from a man aged 18-70 years in good health.

The gene calls are TRBV6-1 and TRBJ1-2; TCRdb lists TRBD1, though no DNA is available to test this call. The CDR3 is made up of 14 amino acids. Germline values: CDR1 MNHNS, CDR2 SASEGT. CDR3 sequence reads: CASSPGAGVYGYTF.

The chain couples TRBV12-3 or TRBV12-4 to TRBJ1-1; TCRdb's D call of TRBD1 is untestable without DNA. The CDR3 covers 13 residues. The chain's CDR3 is CASLTGKNTEAFF.

This rearrangement joins TRBV4-1 to TRBJ2-4; TCRdb picks TRBD1, but there is no DNA to check that call. The CDR3 is 15 amino acids. CDR1 is MGHRA and CDR2 is YSYEKL in the germline V gene. Here the CDR3 reads CASSRGGAAKNIQYF.

The rearrangement links TRBV11-2 to TRBJ2-1; there is no DNA to check the TCRdb D call of TRBD1. CDR1 SGHAT and CDR2 FQNNGV come from the germline V gene. The CDR3 extends over 16 amino acids. The CDR3 reads CASSLGGPSSYNEQFF.

The rearrangement uses TRBV7-9 and TRBJ2-5; the D gene TCRdb calls, TRBD1, cannot be checked with no DNA. CDR1 and CDR2 (germline): SEHNR, FQNEAQ (reference sequence). The CDR3 runs 15 residues. CDR3 sequence reads: CASSLRSPPQETQYF.

The genes are TRBV19 and TRBJ1-5; TCRdb's assignment of TRBD1 cannot be checked, as there is no DNA. Germline lookup yields CDR1 LNHDA and CDR2 SQIVND (reference sequence). The CDR3 consists of 14 residues. CDR3 loop: CASREQGGNQPQHF.

The gene calls are TRBV12-3 or TRBV12-4 and TRBJ1-3; TCRdb picks TRBD1, but there is no DNA to check that call. There are 14 residues in the CDR3. CDR3 protein: CASSRTVGGNTIYF.

The chain carries TRBV19 and TRBJ2-4; as DNA is missing, the TRBD1 call by TCRdb cannot be tested. Germline CDR1 and CDR2: LNHDA and SQIVND (reference sequence). The CDR3 is made up of 15 amino acids. The CDR3 region is CASSTRPGQENIQYF.

The gene calls are TRBV12-3 or TRBV12-4 and TRBJ2-1; absent DNA, TCRdb's TRBD2 call cannot be checked. This CDR3 region has 15 residues. CDR3: CASSSASGGAGEQFF.

The chain uses TRBV12-3 or TRBV12-4 and TRBJ2-3; TCRdb picks TRBD2, but there is no DNA to check that call. The CDR3 has 15 residues. The CDR3: CASSSRRGRVDTQYF.

The CDR3 spells CASSLTATTGSRGTEAFF. The V and J genes are TRBV28 and TRBJ1-1; TCRdb outputs TRBD1, but without DNA this stays unchecked. Germline assignment: CDR1 MDHEN and CDR2 SYDVKM. This CDR3 is built from 18 residues. The full variable domain, with the rest looked up from reference TRBV28 and TRBJ1-1, is DVKVTQSSRYLVKRTGEKVFLECVQDMDHENMFWYRQDPGLGLRLIYFSYDVKMKEKGDIPEGYSVSREKKERFSLILESASTNQTSMYLCASSLTATTGSRGTEAFFGQGTRLTVV.

V gene TRBV6-1 combines with J gene TRBJ1-1; the TCRdb call, TRBD1, lacks DNA for checking. CDR3 size: 16 residues. In germline, CDR1 is MNHNS, CDR2 SASEGT. Here the CDR3 reads CASRWTGTGRYTEAFF.

The chain carries TRBV13 and TRBJ2-5; TCRdb's D call of TRBD2 is untestable without DNA. Germline V gene sequence: CDR1 PRHDT, CDR2 FYEKMQ (reference sequence). The length of the CDR3 is 16 residues. CDR3 residues: CASSSPGLAFPETQYF.

The rearrangement uses TRBV24-1 and TRBJ2-3. CDR3 length equals 13 residues. Per the germline V gene, CDR1 is KGHDR and CDR2 is SFDVKD. CDR3 protein: CATSDMGTDTQYF.

This rearrangement joins TRBV20-1 to TRBJ1-1; TCRdb's assignment of TRBD1 cannot be checked, as there is no DNA. The CDR3 totals 14 residues. The germline CDR1 and CDR2 sequences are DFQATT and SNEGSKA (reference sequence). The CDR3 reads CSARKRQGLREAFF.

The chain has TRBV20-1 and TRBJ2-7; TCRdb calls TRBD1, which cannot be checked without DNA. The CDR3 is 14 residues long. Germline V gives CDR1 DFQATT, CDR2 SNEGSKA (reference sequence). Here the CDR3 reads CSAEIIGQSYEQYF.

The chain combines TRBV7-9 with TRBJ2-3; no DNA is available, so the TRBD1 call from TCRdb remains unchecked. Germline values: CDR1 SEHNR, CDR2 FQNEAQ (reference sequence). There are 19 residues in the CDR3. CDR3 amino acids: CASSPLAAGGSVRTDTQYF.

The CDR3 region is CASSLERGGANNEQFF. The chain couples TRBV7-9 to TRBJ2-1. Germline V CDR1 and CDR2: SEHNR, FQNEAQ (reference sequence). The CDR3 is 16 amino acids.

The rearrangement joins TRBV7-9 to TRBJ2-1; checking the TCRdb D call of TRBD1 is not possible without DNA. The CDR3 runs to 15 residues. Germline V gives CDR1 SEHNR, CDR2 FQNEAQ (reference sequence). CDR3 sequence reads: CASSFKGPAPNEQFF. The variable domain in full, with the rest retrieved from reference TRBV7-9 and TRBJ2-1, is DTGVSQNPRHKITKRGQNVTFRCDPISEHNRLYWYRQTLGQGPEFLTYFQNEAQLEKSRLLSDRFSAERPKGSFSTLEIQRTEQGDSAMYLCASSFKGPAPNEQFFGPGTRLTVL.

This chain links TRBV5-6 with TRBJ2-3; TCRdb's assignment of TRBD2 cannot be checked, as there is no DNA. This CDR3 contains 16 residues. The germline V gene has CDR1 SGHDT and CDR2 YYEEEE. The CDR3 loop reads CASSLPPRELTDTQYF.

The chain couples TRBV18 to TRBJ2-7; the D call of TRBD2 rests on TCRdb alone, since no DNA is present to check it. Looked up from germline, CDR1 is KGHSH and CDR2 is LQKENI. The CDR3 totals 16 residues. The CDR3 loop reads CASSPSGGAKFNEQYF.

The V gene is TRBV13, the J gene TRBJ2-3; the D gene TCRdb calls, TRBD1, cannot be checked with no DNA. Germline CDR1 PRHDT, CDR2 FYEKMQ (reference sequence). There are 14 residues in the CDR3. The CDR3 sequence is CASSFPGAGDTQYF. The full variable domain, rest sourced from reference TRBV13 and TRBJ2-3, is AAGVIQSPRHLIKEKRETATLKCYPIPRHDTVYWYQQGPGQDPQFLISFYEKMQSDKGSIPDRFSAQQFSDYHSELNMSSLELGDSALYFCASSFPGAGDTQYFGPGTRLTVL.

The chain employs TRBV7-3 and TRBJ2-3; the TRBD1 assignment by TCRdb is unverifiable without DNA. This CDR3 is 14 amino acids long. CDR1 and CDR2 (germline): SGHTA, FQGTGA. The chain's CDR3 is CASSPGGGRDTQYF.

This chain uses TRBV27 with TRBJ2-3; with no DNA, the TCRdb D assignment of TRBD1 cannot be verified. Germline-derived CDR1 and CDR2 are MNHEY and SMNVEV (reference sequence). This CDR3 region has 13 residues. The chain's CDR3 is CASSYIRGTKEYF.

This chain joins TRBV2 and TRBJ2-3; the TRBD1 assignment by TCRdb is unverifiable without DNA. Germline assignment: CDR1 SNHLY and CDR2 FYNNEI. The length of the CDR3 is 16 residues. The chain's CDR3 is CATHRSSYPSTDTQYF.